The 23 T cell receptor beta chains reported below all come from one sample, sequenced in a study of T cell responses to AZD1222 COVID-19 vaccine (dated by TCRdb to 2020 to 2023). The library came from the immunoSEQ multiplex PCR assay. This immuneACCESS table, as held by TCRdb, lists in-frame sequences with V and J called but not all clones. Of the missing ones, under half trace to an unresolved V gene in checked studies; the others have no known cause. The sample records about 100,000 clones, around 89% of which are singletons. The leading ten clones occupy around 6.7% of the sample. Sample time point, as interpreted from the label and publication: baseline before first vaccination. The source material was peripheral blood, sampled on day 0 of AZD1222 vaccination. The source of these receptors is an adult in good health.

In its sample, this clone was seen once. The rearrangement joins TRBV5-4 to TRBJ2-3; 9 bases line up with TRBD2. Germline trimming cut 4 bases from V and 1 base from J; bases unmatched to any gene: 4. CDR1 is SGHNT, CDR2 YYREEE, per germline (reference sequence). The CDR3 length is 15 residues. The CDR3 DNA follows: TGTGCCAGCAGCCCGAGACTAGCGGGCACAGATACGCAGTATTTT. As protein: CASSPRLAGTDTQYF.

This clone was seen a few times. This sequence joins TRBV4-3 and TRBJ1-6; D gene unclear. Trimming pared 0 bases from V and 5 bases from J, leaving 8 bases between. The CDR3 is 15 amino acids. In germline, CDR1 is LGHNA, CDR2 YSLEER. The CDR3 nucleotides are TGCGCCAGCAGCCAAGATTTACTGCATAATTCACCCCTCCACTTT. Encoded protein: CASSQDLLHNSPLHF.

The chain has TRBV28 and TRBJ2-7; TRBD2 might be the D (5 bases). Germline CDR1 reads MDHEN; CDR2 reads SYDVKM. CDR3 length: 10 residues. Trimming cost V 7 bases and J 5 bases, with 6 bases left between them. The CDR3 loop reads CASTGNEQYF. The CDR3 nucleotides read TGTGCCAGCACCGGGAACGAGCAGTACTTC.

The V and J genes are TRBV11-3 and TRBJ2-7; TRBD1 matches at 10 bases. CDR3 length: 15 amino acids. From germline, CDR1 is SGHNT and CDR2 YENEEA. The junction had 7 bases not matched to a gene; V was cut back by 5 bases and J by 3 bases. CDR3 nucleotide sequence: TGTGCCAGCAGCGTGGTTGGGACAGGGGACTACGAGCAGTACTTC. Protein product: CASSVVGTGDYEQYF. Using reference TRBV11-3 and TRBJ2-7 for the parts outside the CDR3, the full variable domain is EAGVVQSPRYKIIEKKQPVAFWCNPISGHNTLYWYLQNLGQGPELLIRYENEEAVDDSQLPKDRFSAERLKGVDSTLKIQPAELGDSAVYLCASSVVGTGDYEQYFGPGTRLTVT.

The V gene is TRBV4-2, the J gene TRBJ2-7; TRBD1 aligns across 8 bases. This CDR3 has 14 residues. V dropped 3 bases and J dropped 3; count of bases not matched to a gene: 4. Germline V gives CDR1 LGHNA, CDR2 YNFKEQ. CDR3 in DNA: TGTGCCAGCAGCCAGCCGGACAGGGACTACGAGCAGTACTTC. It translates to CASSQPDRDYEQYF.

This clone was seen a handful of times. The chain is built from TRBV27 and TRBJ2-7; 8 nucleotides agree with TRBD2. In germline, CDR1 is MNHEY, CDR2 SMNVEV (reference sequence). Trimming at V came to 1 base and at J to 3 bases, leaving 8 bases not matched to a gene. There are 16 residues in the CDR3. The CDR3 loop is CASSLWSTSGNYEQYF. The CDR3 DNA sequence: TGTGCCAGCAGTTTATGGAGTACTAGCGGAAACTACGAGCAGTACTTC.

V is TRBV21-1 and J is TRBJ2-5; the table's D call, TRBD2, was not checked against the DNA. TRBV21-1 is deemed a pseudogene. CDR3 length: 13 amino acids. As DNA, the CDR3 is TGTGCCAGCAGTGGTGGGGGGGCGGAGACCCAGTACTTC. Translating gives CASSGGGAETQYF.

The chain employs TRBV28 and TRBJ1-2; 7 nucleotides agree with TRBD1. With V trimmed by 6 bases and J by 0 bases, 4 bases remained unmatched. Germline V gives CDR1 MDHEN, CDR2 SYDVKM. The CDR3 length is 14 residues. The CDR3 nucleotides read TGTGCCAGCAGCAGGGACAGCGCTAACTATGGCTACACCTTC. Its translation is CASSRDSANYGYTF.

In nucleotides, the CDR3 is TGTGCCAGCAGTCACAGACAGGGCCGCTGGGTAAGCGGCTACACCTTC. This translates into CASSHRQGRWVSGYTF. The J gene is TRBJ1-2, the V gene TRBV28; 7 nucleotides match TRBD1. Germline V CDR1 and CDR2: MDHEN, SYDVKM. V was pared by 5 bases and J by 8 bases, with 17 bases of the junction left unmatched. This CDR3 region has 16 residues.

The CDR3 here is CASSQSGLAGDTDTQYF. CDR3 DNA: TGCGCCAGCAGCCAGTCGGGACTAGCGGGAGACACAGATACGCAGTATTTT. The V gene is TRBV4-3, the J gene TRBJ2-3, with TRBD2 identical over 14 bases. The CDR3 is 17 residues long. The germline V gene encodes CDR1 LGHNA and CDR2 YSLEER. V lost 3 bases and J lost 2; bases outside the gene matches: 4.

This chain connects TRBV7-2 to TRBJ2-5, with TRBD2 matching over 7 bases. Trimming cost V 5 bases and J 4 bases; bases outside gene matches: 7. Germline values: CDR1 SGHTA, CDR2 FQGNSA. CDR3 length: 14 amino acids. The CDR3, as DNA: TGTGCCAGCAGCCAGGGACTAACTCGAGAGACCCAGTACTTC. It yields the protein CASSQGLTRETQYF.

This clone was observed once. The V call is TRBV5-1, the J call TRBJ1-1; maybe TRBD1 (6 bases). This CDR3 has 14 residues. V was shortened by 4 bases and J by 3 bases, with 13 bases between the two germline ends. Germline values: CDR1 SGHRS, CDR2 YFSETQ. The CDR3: CASSQNRQDTEAFF. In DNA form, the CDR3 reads TGCGCCAGCAGCCAAAATCGACAGGACACTGAAGCTTTCTTT.

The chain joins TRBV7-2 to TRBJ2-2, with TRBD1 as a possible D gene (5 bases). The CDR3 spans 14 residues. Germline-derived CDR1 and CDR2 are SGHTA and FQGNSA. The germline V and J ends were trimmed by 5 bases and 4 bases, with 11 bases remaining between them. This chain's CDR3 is CASSLTGVTGELFF. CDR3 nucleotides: TGTGCCAGCAGCCTTACAGGTGTCACCGGGGAGCTGTTTTTT.

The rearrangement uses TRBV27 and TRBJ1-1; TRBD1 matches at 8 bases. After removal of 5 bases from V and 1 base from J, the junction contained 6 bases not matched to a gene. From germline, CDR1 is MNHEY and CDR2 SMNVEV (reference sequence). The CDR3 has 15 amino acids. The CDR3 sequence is CASSTRQGRNTEAFF. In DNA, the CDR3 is TGTGCCAGCAGTACCCGACAGGGGAGGAACACTGAAGCTTTCTTT.

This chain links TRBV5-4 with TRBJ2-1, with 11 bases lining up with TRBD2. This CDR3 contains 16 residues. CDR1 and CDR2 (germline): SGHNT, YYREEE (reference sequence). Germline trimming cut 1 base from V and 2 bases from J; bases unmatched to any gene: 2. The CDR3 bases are TGTGCCAGCAGCTTGACTAGCGGGAGAACCTACAATGAGCAGTTCTTC. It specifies CASSLTSGRTYNEQFF.

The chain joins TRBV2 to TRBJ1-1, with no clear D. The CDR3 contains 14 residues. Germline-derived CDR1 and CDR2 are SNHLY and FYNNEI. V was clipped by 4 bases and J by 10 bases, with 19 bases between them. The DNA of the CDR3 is TGTGCCAGCAGTGCTCCTGACATAGCCGTGGGAGCTTTCTTT. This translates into CASSAPDIAVGAFF.

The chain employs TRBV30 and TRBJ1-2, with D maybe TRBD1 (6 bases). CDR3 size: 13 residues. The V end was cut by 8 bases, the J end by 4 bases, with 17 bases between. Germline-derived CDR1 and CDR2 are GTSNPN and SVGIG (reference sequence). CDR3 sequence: CATEGGYSYGYTF. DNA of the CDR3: TGTGCCACTGAGGGGGGGTACAGCTATGGCTACACCTTC. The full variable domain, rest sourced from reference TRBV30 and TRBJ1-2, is SQTIHQWPATLVQPVGSPLSLECTVEGTSNPNLYWYRQAAGRGLQLLFYSVGIGQISSEVPQNLSASRPQDRQFILSSKKLLLSDSGFYLCATEGGYSYGYTFGSGTRLTVV.

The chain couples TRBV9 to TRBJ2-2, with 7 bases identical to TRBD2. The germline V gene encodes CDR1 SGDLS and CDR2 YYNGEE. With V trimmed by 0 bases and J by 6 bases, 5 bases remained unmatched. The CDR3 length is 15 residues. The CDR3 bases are TGTGCCAGCAGCGTAGGAGGGAGGGCCCCCGGGGAGCTGTTTTTT. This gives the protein CASSVGGRAPGELFF.

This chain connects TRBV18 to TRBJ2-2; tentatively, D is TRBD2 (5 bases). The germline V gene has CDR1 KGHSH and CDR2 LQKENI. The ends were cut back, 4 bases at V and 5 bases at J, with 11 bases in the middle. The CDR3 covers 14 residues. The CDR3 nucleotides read TGTGCCAGCTCACGAGCCTCGGGGACCGGGGAGCTGTTTTTT. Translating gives CASSRASGTGELFF.

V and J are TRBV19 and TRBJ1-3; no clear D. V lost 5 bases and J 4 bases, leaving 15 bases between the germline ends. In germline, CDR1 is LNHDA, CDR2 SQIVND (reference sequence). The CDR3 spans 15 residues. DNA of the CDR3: TGTGCCAGTAGTTTTTCGGTGGGGAGAGGAAACACCATATATTTT. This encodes CASSFSVGRGNTIYF.

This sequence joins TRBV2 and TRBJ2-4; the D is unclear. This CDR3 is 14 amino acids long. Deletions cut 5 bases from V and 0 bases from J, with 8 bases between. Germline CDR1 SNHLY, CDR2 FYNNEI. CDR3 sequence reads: CASSYDLAKNIQYF. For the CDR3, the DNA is TGTGCCAGCAGTTACGACCTAGCCAAAAACATTCAGTACTTC.

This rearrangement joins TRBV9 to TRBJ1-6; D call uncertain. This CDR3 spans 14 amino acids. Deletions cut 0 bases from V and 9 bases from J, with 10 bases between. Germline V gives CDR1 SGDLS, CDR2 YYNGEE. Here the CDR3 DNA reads TGTGCCAGCAGCGTAGCTGGGGTCGGTTCACCCCTCCACTTT. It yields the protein CASSVAGVGSPLHF.

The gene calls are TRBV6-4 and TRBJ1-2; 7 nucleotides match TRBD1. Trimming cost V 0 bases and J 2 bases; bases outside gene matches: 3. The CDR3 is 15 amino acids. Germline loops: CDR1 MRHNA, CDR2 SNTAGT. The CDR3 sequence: CASSDSGTANYGYTF. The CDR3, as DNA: TGTGCCAGCAGTGACTCCGGGACAGCAAACTATGGCTACACCTTC.